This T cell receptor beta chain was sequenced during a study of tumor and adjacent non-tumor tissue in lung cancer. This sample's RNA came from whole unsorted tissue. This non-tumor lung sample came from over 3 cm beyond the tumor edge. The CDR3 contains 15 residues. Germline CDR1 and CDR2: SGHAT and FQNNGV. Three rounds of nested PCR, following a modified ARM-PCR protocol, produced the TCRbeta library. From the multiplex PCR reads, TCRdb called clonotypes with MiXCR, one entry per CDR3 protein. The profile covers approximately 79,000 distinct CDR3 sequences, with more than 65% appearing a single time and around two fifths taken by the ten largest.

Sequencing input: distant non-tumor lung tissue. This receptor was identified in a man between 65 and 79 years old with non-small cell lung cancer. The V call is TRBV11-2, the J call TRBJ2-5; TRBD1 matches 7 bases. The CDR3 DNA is TGTGCTATCAGACCGGGGACAGTTGGGCAAGAGAAACAGTACTTC. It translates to CAIRPGTVGQEKQYF.